These 4 T cell receptor beta chains share one sample of origin, sequenced in a study of OX40 agonist ivuxolimab in advanced cancers. The repertoire was sequenced with immunoSEQ multiplex PCR; TCRdb's copy has only in-frame clones and lacks some. The table lists about 75,000 clones, about 88% of them singletons, with about 8.6% in the top ten. Material: CD4+ or CD8+ T cells sorted from blood, obtained in a trial of the OX40 agonist ivuxolimab. The receptor source for this set is an adult with an advanced solid tumor such as melanoma, head and neck, liver or kidney cancer.

This clone has just one count. V is TRBV5-1 and J is TRBJ2-5; 9 positions agree with TRBD2. This CDR3 is built from 15 residues. The J segment lost 2 bases and the V segment lost 0 bases, leaving 2 bases of the junction unmatched. Per the germline V gene, CDR1 is SGHRS and CDR2 is YFSETQ. CDR3 region: CASSLDSGRQETQYF. CDR3 DNA: TGCGCCAGCAGCTTGGACAGCGGGAGGCAAGAGACCCAGTACTTC.

The gene calls are TRBV5-1 and TRBJ2-3; D is unresolved. The germline V and J ends were trimmed by 2 bases and 5 bases, with 12 bases remaining between them. Germline V CDR1 and CDR2: SGHRS, YFSETQ. This CDR3 is 14 amino acids long. The CDR3 region has the DNA TGCGCCAGCAGCTTTACCCAGTATAGAGATACGCAGTATTTT. Translating it yields CASSFTQYRDTQYF.

CDR3 bases: TGTGCCAGCAGTTTTTGGTGGAGGGCCGAGGAGACCCAGTACTTC. It encodes CASSFWWRAEETQYF. V gene TRBV27 combines with J gene TRBJ2-5, with a tentative D call TRBD2 (6 bases). The CDR3 spans 15 residues. The V and J ends lost 3 bases and 5 bases respectively, with 16 bases between them. Germline V gene lookup returns CDR1 MNHEY and CDR2 SMNVEV (reference sequence).

The gene calls are TRBV2 and TRBJ1-3, with 7 bases aligning to TRBD1. CDR1 SNHLY and CDR2 FYNNEI come from the germline V gene. The CDR3 length is 20 residues. V lost 8 bases, J lost 0 bases, and 22 bases stayed unmatched. CDR3 protein: CASRLRTGRGKDGSGNTIYF. For the CDR3, the DNA is TGTGCCAGCCGGCTGAGGACAGGACGGGGTAAGGATGGCTCTGGAAACACCATATATTTT.